This T cell receptor beta chain was identified during a study of cytomegalovirus exposure and HLA in healthy donors. Study-level results: Later analysis showed TCR association rates varying by HLA locus, highest for DRB1 and lowest for HLA-C.

Primers for the PCR totalled 60 Vbeta and 13 Jbeta. The method was immunoSEQ multiplex PCR; TCRdb's version includes in-frame clones alone and lacks a portion of them. The data hold roughly 150,000 clones, with roughly four fifths observed a single time. Trimming removed 0 bases from V and 0 bases from J, with 19 bases in between. CDR1 is SGDLS, CDR2 YYNGEE, per germline. The CDR3 is 20 amino acids. About this clone: Its antigen remains unidentified.

Sequenced material: PBMCs. The genes are TRBV9 and TRBJ2-6; the D gene is possibly TRBD1 (5 bases). This TCR was recovered from a man aged 18 to 30 in good health and CMV-seronegative. The DNA of the CDR3 is TGTGCCAGCAGCGTAGGGTCTGGTGACAGTATGCTCTCTGGGGCCAACGTCCTGACTTTC. Translated: CASSVGSGDSMLSGANVLTF.